This T cell receptor (beta chain) was observed in a study of T-cell reconstitution after alpha-beta-depleted transplantation in children. The study's findings and limits: Alpha-beta T cells present about two months after transplant were reported to originate from several hundred expanded graft clones.

CDR1 is MNHEY, CDR2 SMNVEV, per germline (reference sequence). CDR3 length: 15 amino acids. V shed 6 bases, J shed 2 bases, and the junction held 8 bases outside the gene matches. The TCRbeta library incorporated unique molecular identifiers. One entry per CDR3 protein, called by TCRdb with MiXCR from the PCR reads. Of roughly 240,000 distinct CDR3 sequences in the sample, around 7.8% are singletons; the top ten hold approximately 6.3%. This clonotype was recorded at least ten times. Its antigen is not identified. Source: PBMCs, mostly from graft donor cells, taken 180 days after TCRalphabeta/CD19-depleted stem cell transplant. The sequence derives from a male patient between 10 and 17 years old who had a stem cell transplant for acute lymphoblastic leukemia, so the T cells may come from the graft donor. The rearrangement joins TRBV27 to TRBJ2-3; 7 nucleotides agree with TRBD1. Here the CDR3 DNA reads TGTGCCAGCAGCCCCCGGGACAGACTCACAGATACGCAGTATTTT. Amino acid sequence: CASSPRDRLTDTQYF.